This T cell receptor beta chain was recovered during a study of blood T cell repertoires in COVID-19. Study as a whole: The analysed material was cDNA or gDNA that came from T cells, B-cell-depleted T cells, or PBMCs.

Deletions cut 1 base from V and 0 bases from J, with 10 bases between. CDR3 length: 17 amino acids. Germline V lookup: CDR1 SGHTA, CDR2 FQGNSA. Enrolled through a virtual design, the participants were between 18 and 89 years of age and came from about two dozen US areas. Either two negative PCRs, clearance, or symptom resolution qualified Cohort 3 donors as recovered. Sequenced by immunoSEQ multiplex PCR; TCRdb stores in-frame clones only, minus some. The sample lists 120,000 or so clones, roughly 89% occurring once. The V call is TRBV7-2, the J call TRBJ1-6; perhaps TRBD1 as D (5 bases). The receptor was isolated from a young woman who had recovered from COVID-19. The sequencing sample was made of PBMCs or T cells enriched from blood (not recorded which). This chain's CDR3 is CASSLVQGGSYNSPLHF. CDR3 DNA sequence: TGTGCCAGCAGCTTAGTGCAGGGCGGCTCCTATAATTCACCCCTCCACTTT.